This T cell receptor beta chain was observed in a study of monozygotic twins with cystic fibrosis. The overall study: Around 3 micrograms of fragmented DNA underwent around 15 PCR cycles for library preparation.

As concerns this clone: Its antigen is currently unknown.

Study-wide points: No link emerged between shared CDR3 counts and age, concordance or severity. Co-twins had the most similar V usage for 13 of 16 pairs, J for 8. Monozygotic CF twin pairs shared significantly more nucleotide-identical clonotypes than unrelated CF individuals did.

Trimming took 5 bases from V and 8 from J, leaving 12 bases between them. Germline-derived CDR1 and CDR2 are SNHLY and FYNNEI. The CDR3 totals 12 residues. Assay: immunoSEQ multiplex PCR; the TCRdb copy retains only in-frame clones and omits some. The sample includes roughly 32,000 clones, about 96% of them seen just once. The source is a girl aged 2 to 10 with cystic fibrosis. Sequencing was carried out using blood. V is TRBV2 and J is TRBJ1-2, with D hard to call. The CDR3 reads CASSPRSEGYTF. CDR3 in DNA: TGTGCCAGCAGTCCCCGCTCGGAGGGCTACACCTTC.